The 29 T cell receptor beta chains below come from one sample, sequenced in a study of shared clonotypes between healthy human individuals. TCRdb's copy holds only in-frame clones and misses some; the assay was immunoSEQ multiplex PCR. The sample records about 120,000 clones, around 68% being singletons. The material sequenced was memory CD8+ T cells sorted from blood. The subset: CD45RO+ cells pooled with CCR7-negative TemRA cells. Receptors originate from a woman in her 30s in good health.

This clone was observed a handful of times. V gene TRBV15 combines with J gene TRBJ2-5, with 9 nucleotides matching TRBD1. V lost 4 bases and J lost 1; bases outside the gene matches: 4. Germline CDR1 and CDR2: LNHNV and YYDKDF (reference sequence). This CDR3 is 15 amino acids long. CDR3 amino acids: CATSTGQGAQETQYF. The CDR3 DNA reads TGTGCCACCAGCACGGGACAGGGAGCCCAAGAGACCCAGTACTTC.

This clone was observed a handful of times. This chain joins TRBV29-1 and TRBJ2-7, with D possibly TRBD1 on 6 matching bases. Germline CDR1 SQVTM, CDR2 ANQGSEA. The CDR3 covers 13 residues. V shed 6 bases and J shed 3 bases, with 15 bases lying between them. Written as DNA, the CDR3 is TGCAGCGTGACAGGTTTCACAAACTACGAGCAGTACTTC. Translation gives CSVTGFTNYEQYF.

The chain has TRBV5-5 and TRBJ2-7; 7 bases line up with TRBD2. Germline loops: CDR1 SGHKS, CDR2 YYEKEE (reference sequence). This CDR3 contains 16 residues. V lost 0 bases, J lost 4 bases, and 10 bases stayed unmatched. The CDR3 DNA is TGTGCCAGCAGCTTGGATAGCGGGCTCCCCTTATACGAGCAGTACTTC. Protein: CASSLDSGLPLYEQYF.

The V gene is TRBV11-2, the J gene TRBJ1-1; 10 positions agree with TRBD1. The CDR3 consists of 19 residues. Germline CDR1 SGHAT, CDR2 FQNNGV. Germline trimming cut 5 bases from V and 0 bases from J; bases unmatched to any gene: 15. The CDR3 DNA follows: TGTGCCAGCAGCAAACCCGGGACAGGGGACCTACCAATGAACACTGAAGCTTTCTTT. Its protein product is CASSKPGTGDLPMNTEAFF.

In regard to this clone: At the DNA level, this CDR3 is encoded by other sequences in the same sample as well. The chain has TRBV27 and TRBJ2-7; D gene ambiguous. V lost 2 bases, J lost 3 bases, and 11 bases lay in between. CDR3 size: 14 residues. Germline V CDR1 and CDR2: MNHEY, SMNVEV (reference sequence). The CDR3 bases are TGTGCCAGCAGTTTAACTGGCACAAGCTACGAGCAGTACTTC. Translation gives CASSLTGTSYEQYF.

This rearrangement joins TRBV5-6 to TRBJ2-3, with D perhaps TRBD1 (5 bases). Germline V gives CDR1 SGHDT, CDR2 YYEEEE. V lost 1 base to trimming and J lost 2 bases, with 17 bases between them. This CDR3 comprises 17 residues. The CDR3 DNA is TGTGCCAGCAGCTTGCTCTGGACACCGAAGATCACAGATACGCAGTATTTT. Encoded protein: CASSLLWTPKITDTQYF.

This chain joins TRBV4-1 and TRBJ2-1, with a weak D call TRBD2 (5 bases). CDR1 is MGHRA, CDR2 YSYEKL, per germline. Trimming removed 1 base from V and 3 bases from J, with 10 bases in between. This CDR3 region has 15 residues. The CDR3 DNA follows: TGCGCCAGCAGCCAAGCAGCGGTCCTCTACAATGAGCAGTTCTTC. It is translated as CASSQAAVLYNEQFF.

The chain uses TRBV6-4 and TRBJ2-1, with TRBD2 matching 13 bases. J lost 9 bases, V lost 4 bases, and 6 bases had no gene match. The germline gives CDR1 MRHNA, CDR2 SNTAGT. CDR3 size: 15 residues. The CDR3 DNA sequence: TGTGCCAGCAGTGGAAGACTAGCGGGAGGCATTGAGCAGTTCTTC. This sequence encodes CASSGRLAGGIEQFF.

The chain couples TRBV7-6 to TRBJ2-3; D gene ambiguous. Between the trimmed V and J ends, which lost 5 bases and 0 bases, there was a span of 12 bases. Germline-derived CDR1 and CDR2 are SGHVS and FNYEAQ. This CDR3 region has 15 residues. The CDR3, as DNA: TGTGCCAGCAGCCCCTATTCCGGGAGCACAGATACGCAGTATTTT. Encoded protein: CASSPYSGSTDTQYF.

The chain is built from TRBV5-1 and TRBJ2-2; D is unresolved. Germline loops: CDR1 SGHRS, CDR2 YFSETQ. Trimming took 1 base from V and 3 from J, leaving 10 bases between them. The CDR3 runs 15 residues. CDR3 nucleotides: TGCGCCAGCAGCTTGATTTTTTCCCACACCGGGGAGCTGTTTTTT. It encodes CASSLIFSHTGELFF. Looking up the rest from reference TRBV5-1 and TRBJ2-2 gives the full variable domain: KAGVTQTPRYLIKTRGQQVTLSCSPISGHRSVSWYQQTPGQGLQFLFEYFSETQRNKGNFPGRFSGRQFSNSRSEMNVSTLELGDSALYLCASSLIFSHTGELFFGEGSRLTVL.

The V gene is TRBV4-1, the J gene TRBJ2-7; TRBD2 agrees at 11 bases. V was clipped by 4 bases and J by 0 bases; unmatched bases: 5. The length of the CDR3 is 16 residues. Germline values: CDR1 MGHRA, CDR2 YSYEKL. CDR3 DNA sequence: TGCGCCAGCAGCCCCACTAGCGGGAGTAACTCCTACGAGCAGTACTTC. It specifies CASSPTSGSNSYEQYF.

The J gene is TRBJ2-7, the V gene TRBV28; TRBD1 aligns across 8 bases. Germline V gene sequence: CDR1 MDHEN, CDR2 SYDVKM. V dropped 5 bases and J dropped 4; count of bases not matched to a gene: 10. This CDR3 has 15 residues. The DNA for the CDR3 is TGTGCCAGCAGTACCACAGGGGGGCTGTTATACGAGCAGTACTTC. It encodes CASSTTGGLLYEQYF.

This clone showed up just once. This chain joins TRBV6-6 and TRBJ1-2; no definite D call. The CDR3 runs to 11 residues. V was clipped by 8 bases and J by 3 bases, with 7 bases between them. Per germline, CDR1 MNHNY and CDR2 SVGAGI (reference sequence). The CDR3: CASGPDYGYTF. The CDR3 nucleotides are TGTGCCAGCGGGCCGGACTATGGCTACACCTTC.

This clone was seen more than once but under ten times. This may arise from a read error, as a much more abundant clone is one base away. The chain recombines TRBV7-8 with TRBJ1-2; D remains unclear. The CDR3 runs 13 residues. Germline CDR1 SGHVS, CDR2 FQNEAQ. With 5 bases removed from V and 3 bases from J, the gap between germline ends came to 10 bases. CDR3 coding DNA: TGTGCCAGCAGCCAAGGCGGGGACTATGGCTACACCTTC. Its translation is CASSQGGDYGYTF.

The gene calls are TRBV7-2 and TRBJ2-1; D could derive from TRBD1 or TRBD2 (6 bases each). Germline loops: CDR1 SGHTA, CDR2 FQGNSA. There are 18 residues in the CDR3. The ends were cut back, 1 base at V and 5 bases at J, with 21 bases in the middle. The CDR3 loop reads CASSLDWGWGALDNEQFF. CDR3 nucleotide sequence: TGTGCCAGCAGCTTAGATTGGGGTTGGGGGGCCCTTGACAATGAGCAGTTCTTC. The full variable domain, its missing parts supplied by reference TRBV7-2 and TRBJ2-1, is GAGVSQSPSNKVTEKGKDVELRCDPISGHTALYWYRQSLGQGLEFLIYFQGNSAPDKSGLPSDRFSAERTGGSVSTLTIQRTQQEDSAVYLCASSLDWGWGALDNEQFFGPGTRLTVL.

There are a few counts of this clone. The gene calls are TRBV5-1 and TRBJ2-7, with 7 bases matching TRBD2. Germline CDR1 SGHRS, CDR2 YFSETQ. The ends lost 0 bases at V and 4 bases at J; junction bases unmatched: 4. This CDR3 is 14 amino acids long. The CDR3 DNA is TGCGCCAGCAGCTTGGCGGGAGGTTGGTACGAGCAGTACTTC. Residues: CASSLAGGWYEQYF.

Points on this clone: The same CDR3 is also encoded by other DNA sequences in this sample. V is TRBV6-4 and J is TRBJ2-1; 7 nucleotides match TRBD2. The CDR3 extends over 15 amino acids. V lost 3 bases, J lost 0 bases, and 2 bases stayed unmatched. Germline loops: CDR1 MRHNA, CDR2 SNTAGT. CDR3 amino acids: CASSESGGSYNEQFF. In nucleotides, the CDR3 is TGTGCCAGCAGTGAATCGGGGGGCTCCTACAATGAGCAGTTCTTC.

This clone is a singleton in its sample. The chain is built from TRBV7-9 and TRBJ1-1; D gene unclear. The CDR3 covers 14 residues. Germline assignment: CDR1 SEHNR and CDR2 FQNEAQ (reference sequence). The V and J ends lost 2 bases and 1 base respectively, with 8 bases between them. The CDR3 loop reads CASSLWVRNTEAFF. Written as DNA, the CDR3 is TGTGCCAGCAGCTTATGGGTCAGGAACACTGAAGCTTTCTTT.

This clone has a handful of counts. This chain links TRBV27 with TRBJ2-5; TRBD2 agrees at 12 bases. The CDR3 has 16 residues. V was pared by 8 bases and J by 5 bases, with 12 bases of the junction left unmatched. From germline, CDR1 is MNHEY and CDR2 SMNVEV (reference sequence). CDR3 sequence: CASRKGLAGRGETQYF. The DNA for the CDR3 is TGTGCCAGCCGTAAGGGACTAGCGGGCCGAGGGGAGACCCAGTACTTC.

CDR3 residues: CSARGAGYTF. CDR3 DNA sequence: TGCAGTGCTAGAGGGGCTGGCTACACCTTC. This chain links TRBV20-1 with TRBJ1-2; D gene unclear. V gave up 1 base and J gave up 7 bases, with 4 bases separating them. Germline V gene lookup returns CDR1 DFQATT and CDR2 SNEGSKA (reference sequence). The CDR3 consists of 10 residues.

The V call is TRBV11-2, the J call TRBJ2-1; 13 bases match TRBD2. The length of the CDR3 is 19 residues. CDR1 and CDR2 (germline): SGHAT, FQNNGV. Trimming cost V 4 bases and J 6 bases; bases outside gene matches: 15. The CDR3, as DNA: TGTGCCAGCAGCTATTTGGCGGGACTAGCGGGAAGGGGGGCCAATGAGCAGTTCTTC. It codes for CASSYLAGLAGRGANEQFF.

CDR3: CASSLSGTEAFF. CDR3 in DNA: TGTGCCAGCAGCTTATCAGGTACTGAAGCTTTCTTT. The chain recombines TRBV5-5 with TRBJ1-1; the D is unclear. The CDR3 is made up of 12 amino acids. CDR1 is SGHKS and CDR2 is YYEKEE in the germline V gene (reference sequence). V dropped 2 bases and J dropped 5 bases, with 7 bases sitting between them.

The chain links TRBV6-4 to TRBJ2-5, with TRBD2 identical over 9 bases. Unmatched junction bases numbered 5, after V lost 4 bases and J lost 2 bases. The CDR3 has 15 residues. Germline V CDR1 and CDR2: MRHNA, SNTAGT. CDR3 amino acids: CASSAESGRQETQYF. The CDR3 DNA follows: TGTGCCAGCAGTGCCGAAAGCGGGAGGCAAGAGACCCAGTACTTC.

The chain links TRBV25-1 to TRBJ2-7; 12 bases match TRBD2. From germline, CDR1 is MGHDK and CDR2 SYGVNS. The junction had 15 bases not matched to a gene; V was cut back by 5 bases and J by 4 bases. CDR3 size: 18 residues. CDR3 residues: CASSSPGTSGRLSYEQYF. CDR3 bases: TGTGCCAGCAGTAGCCCCGGGACTAGCGGGCGTCTCAGTTACGAGCAGTACTTC.

A single count supports this clone. J is TRBJ2-7 and V is TRBV19; unclear D gene. Between the trimmed V and J ends, which lost 10 bases and 1 base, there was a span of 14 bases. This CDR3 has 13 amino acids. Germline V gene data show CDR1 as LNHDA and CDR2 as SQIVND (reference sequence). The CDR3 sequence: CATNPPGSYEQYF. CDR3 nucleotide sequence: TGTGCCACCAACCCCCCTGGGTCCTACGAGCAGTACTTC.

This clone was seen ten or more times. This chain uses TRBV7-3 with TRBJ2-7, with 10 bases that match TRBD1. The junction had 6 bases not matched to a gene; V was cut back by 4 bases and J by 3 bases. Per germline, CDR1 SGHTA and CDR2 FQGTGA. The CDR3 runs to 15 residues. The CDR3 region is CASSSPRTGGYEQYF. CDR3 nucleotide sequence: TGTGCCAGCAGCTCCCCTCGGACAGGGGGCTACGAGCAGTACTTC.

This clone was found once. The chain links TRBV25-1 to TRBJ2-5; D unclear. The V end lost 4 bases, the J end lost 2 bases, and 11 bases lay between the germline ends. The germline CDR1 and CDR2 sequences are MGHDK and SYGVNS. The CDR3 length is 14 residues. CDR3 DNA: TGTGCCAGCAGTGTGGCTCGCGATCAAGAGACCCAGTACTTC. It translates to CASSVARDQETQYF.

The rearrangement uses TRBV25-1 and TRBJ2-1, with 12 bases fitting TRBD2. The ends lost 6 bases at V and 9 bases at J; junction bases unmatched: 6. The CDR3 spans 14 residues. CDR1 is MGHDK, CDR2 SYGVNS, per germline. CDR3 DNA: TGTGCCAGCAGACGGACTAGCGGGACGAGTGAGCAGTTCTTC. The encoded protein is CASRRTSGTSEQFF.

The chain couples TRBV4-1 to TRBJ2-1; 13 bases line up with TRBD2. Germline loops: CDR1 MGHRA, CDR2 YSYEKL. V lost 2 bases to trimming and J lost 2 bases; unmatched junction nucleotides: 18. The CDR3 has 22 amino acids. CDR3 bases: TGCGCCAGCAGCCAATCCGGCGGACTAGCGGGAGATTATCAGTGGGCCTACAATGAGCAGTTCTTC. Its protein product is CASSQSGGLAGDYQWAYNEQFF.